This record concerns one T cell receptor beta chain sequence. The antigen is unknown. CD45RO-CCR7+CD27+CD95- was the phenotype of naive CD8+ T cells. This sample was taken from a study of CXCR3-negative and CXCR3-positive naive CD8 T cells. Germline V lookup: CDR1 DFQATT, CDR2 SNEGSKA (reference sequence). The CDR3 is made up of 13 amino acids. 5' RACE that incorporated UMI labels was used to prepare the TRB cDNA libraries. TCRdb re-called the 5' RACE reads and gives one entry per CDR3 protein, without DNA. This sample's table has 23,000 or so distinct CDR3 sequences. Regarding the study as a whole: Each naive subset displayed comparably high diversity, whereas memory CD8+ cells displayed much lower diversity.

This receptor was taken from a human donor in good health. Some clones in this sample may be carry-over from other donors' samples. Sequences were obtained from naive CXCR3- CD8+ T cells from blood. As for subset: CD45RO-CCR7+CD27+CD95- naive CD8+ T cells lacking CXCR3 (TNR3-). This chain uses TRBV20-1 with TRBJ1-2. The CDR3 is CSARVPATYGYTF.